The T cell receptor beta chain described here comes from a study of T-cell reconstitution after alpha-beta-depleted transplantation in children. Study results and caveats: In some patients, recipient T cells and intrathymic progenitors surviving conditioning explained high day-60 diversity. T-cell counts and diversity at one year following transplant were attributed mainly to newly produced T cells. There were reportedly several hundred expanded graft clones from which alpha-beta T cells came about two months after transplant.

With regard to this clonotype: Its target is unknown.

Unique molecular identifiers were incorporated during preparation of the TCRbeta library. A single record per CDR3 protein comes from TCRdb applying MiXCR to the PCR reads. The sample contains about 90,000 distinct CDR3 sequences, 15% of which appear only once. The CDR3 loop spans 13 amino acids. Trimming at V came to 5 bases and at J to 2 bases, leaving 1 base not matched to a gene. In germline, CDR1 is SGHTA, CDR2 FQGNSA. This TCR was recovered from a male patient aged 2 to 9 who had a stem cell transplant for acute lymphoblastic leukemia, so the T cells may come from the graft donor. The sequencing here drew on PBMCs, mostly from graft donor cells, taken 180 days after TCRalphabeta/CD19-depleted stem cell transplant. This chain uses TRBV7-2 with TRBJ2-5; 8 nucleotides match TRBD2. The CDR3 DNA follows: TGTGCCAGCAGCCGGGGGGGGCAAGAGACCCAGTACTTC. It translates to CASSRGGQETQYF.